This TCR beta chain came from a study of regulatory and conventional T cells in RAG deficiency. Study conclusions and caveats: Shannon entropy was markedly lower and Simpson indices higher in RAG-deficient patients than control T-cell subsets. Other subsets showed 9 to 10-fold reductions, but Treg unique TCR beta sequences fell roughly 100-fold in these patients.

Comments on this clone: Its matching antigen is unknown.

Assay: immunoSEQ multiplex PCR; the TCRdb copy retains only in-frame clones and omits some. This repertoire shows about 30,000 clones, more than 90% found once; its top ten account for about 0.16%. Genomic DNA came from blood conventional CD4+ T cells gated CD25-low CD127-high. The data were also submitted as part of a second study, on regulatory T cells. This second study says: The PCR used 52 TRBV and 13 TRBJ primers.

This TCR derives from a human donor in good health. The specimen sequenced was CD25- CD4+ T cells sorted from blood.

Here the CDR3 DNA reads TGTGCCAGCAGCGTAGGCCGCCAGGGTTTCTTCGACAATGAGCAGTTCTTC. Residues: CASSVGRQGFFDNEQFF. The chain is built from TRBV9 and TRBJ2-1, with a weak D call TRBD1 (5 bases). The CDR3 covers 17 residues. CDR1 and CDR2 from the germline V gene are SGDLS and YYNGEE. V lost 0 bases and J 5 bases, leaving 18 bases between the germline ends.